One and the same sample provided the 22 T cell receptor beta chains below, sequenced in a study of CXCR3-negative and CXCR3-positive naive CD8 T cells. Study results and limitations: CXCR3-positive naive cells had more hydrophobic TRB CDR3s than CXCR3-negative naive cells.

The antigens of these receptors remain unknown. The authors prepared UMI-labeled TRB cDNA libraries by 5' RACE. TCRdb reprocessed the 5' RACE reads and keeps a single row for each CDR3 protein, giving no DNA. The sample spans some 68,000 distinct CDR3 sequences; the ten largest clones claim around 4.9%. The material sequenced was naive CXCR3+ CD8+ T cells from blood. Described subset: CD45RO-CCR7+CD27+CD95- naive CD8+ T cells expressing CXCR3 (TNR3+). The receptors come from a human donor in good health. Some clones in this sample may be carry-over from other donors' samples.

The chain uses TRBV7-8 and TRBJ2-3; lacking DNA, the TRBD2 call made by TCRdb goes unchecked. In germline, CDR1 is SGHVS, CDR2 FQNEAQ. The CDR3 is 15 residues long. This CDR3 is CASSLGDSSTDTQYF.

The genes are TRBV12-3 or TRBV12-4 and TRBJ2-5. CDR3 length equals 13 residues. CDR3 residues: CASKTRNQETQYF.

This sequence joins TRBV29-1 and TRBJ2-7; without DNA, the TCRdb call of TRBD1 cannot be checked. Germline CDR1 reads SQVTM; CDR2 reads ANQGSEA. The CDR3 length is 13 residues. The CDR3 loop reads CSVRSPPGYEQYF.

V usage is TRBV4-3 and J usage is TRBJ2-5; TCRdb selects TRBD1, and the lack of DNA leaves this call unchecked. This CDR3 contains 15 residues. Germline CDR1 is LGHNA and CDR2 is YSLEER. The chain's CDR3 is CASSQDRTGLETQYF.

This chain links TRBV20-1 with TRBJ2-1; without DNA, the TCRdb call of TRBD2 cannot be checked. CDR1 is DFQATT, CDR2 SNEGSKA, per germline (reference sequence). The CDR3 extends over 15 amino acids. The CDR3 here is CSARDSRSSYNEQFF.

The chain combines TRBV5-1 with TRBJ2-2; TCRdb selects TRBD1, and the lack of DNA leaves this call unchecked. The CDR3 runs to 14 residues. Germline CDR1 and CDR2: SGHRS and YFSETQ. The CDR3 here is CASSLDLGPGELFF.

The chain joins TRBV5-5 to TRBJ2-1; the TCRdb D gene call, TRBD2, has no DNA to confirm it. The length of the CDR3 is 14 residues. CDR1 is SGHKS, CDR2 YYEKEE, per germline (reference sequence). CDR3 sequence: CASSPPLGYSEQFF.

The V gene is TRBV29-1, the J gene TRBJ2-7. The CDR3 sequence is 12 residues long. CDR1 and CDR2 (germline): SQVTM, ANQGSEA. The CDR3 protein is CSVEEASYEQYF.

The chain links TRBV20-1 to TRBJ1-2. CDR3 size: 13 residues. CDR1 is DFQATT and CDR2 is SNEGSKA in the germline V gene (reference sequence). The CDR3: CSARSGYDYGYTF.

V gene TRBV7-3 combines with J gene TRBJ2-2. The CDR3 runs to 15 residues. Germline V gene data show CDR1 as SGHTA and CDR2 as FQGTGA. The CDR3 sequence is CASSPFSQNTGELFF.

CDR3 sequence reads: CASTRTVTMNTEAFF. This chain connects TRBV6-2 or TRBV6-3 to TRBJ1-1; absent DNA, TCRdb's TRBD1 call cannot be checked. The CDR3 loop spans 15 amino acids. Germline CDR1 and CDR2: MNHEY and SVGEGT.

V usage is TRBV29-1 and J usage is TRBJ2-1. The CDR3 extends over 12 amino acids. CDR1 is SQVTM, CDR2 ANQGSEA, per germline. CDR3 sequence: CSVLDSYNEQFF.

The rearrangement uses TRBV29-1 and TRBJ2-7; TCRdb's D gene call, TRBD2, goes unchecked for lack of DNA. The CDR3 is 12 amino acids. Germline-derived CDR1 and CDR2 are SQVTM and ANQGSEA. CDR3 sequence reads: CSVELGPYEQYF.

The V and J genes are TRBV7-9 and TRBJ1-1. The CDR3 contains 12 residues. Germline V gene data show CDR1 as SEHNR and CDR2 as FQNEAQ (reference sequence). This CDR3 reads CASAHGDTEAFF.

The rearrangement joins TRBV15 to TRBJ2-7; TCRdb calls TRBD1, which cannot be checked without DNA. CDR1 is LNHNV, CDR2 YYDKDF, per germline (reference sequence). This CDR3 has 15 residues. The CDR3 reads CATSRDQGVRNEQYF.

The V and J genes are TRBV28 and TRBJ2-1; without DNA, the TCRdb call of TRBD2 cannot be checked. The CDR3 sequence is 20 residues long. The germline gives CDR1 MDHEN, CDR2 SYDVKM. This chain's CDR3 is CASSPGLGGADVSSYNEQFF.

This chain connects TRBV29-1 to TRBJ2-7. There are 11 residues in the CDR3. Germline V gene sequence: CDR1 SQVTM, CDR2 ANQGSEA. CDR3 amino acids: CSALSMGEQYF.

The gene calls are TRBV10-1 and TRBJ2-5. CDR3 size: 12 residues. CDR1 and CDR2 (germline): WNHNN, SYGVQD (reference sequence). The CDR3 spells CASSESGETQYF.

CDR3 sequence reads: CSVELTYEQYF. The chain has TRBV29-1 and TRBJ2-7. CDR1 is SQVTM, CDR2 ANQGSEA, per germline. The CDR3 loop spans 11 amino acids.

The chain joins TRBV9 to TRBJ2-2. There are 12 residues in the CDR3. Looked up from germline, CDR1 is SGDLS and CDR2 is YYNGEE. The CDR3 sequence is CASSGNTGELFF.

This chain links TRBV29-1 with TRBJ1-1. Germline V gene sequence: CDR1 SQVTM, CDR2 ANQGSEA. The CDR3 totals 12 residues. The CDR3 loop is CSVDMPNTEAFF.

This sequence joins TRBV29-1 and TRBJ2-5. This CDR3 spans 14 amino acids. CDR1 and CDR2 from the germline V gene are SQVTM and ANQGSEA. CDR3 protein: CSVEAMGRSEAQYF.